This T cell receptor beta chain was sequenced during a study of T cells in Graves' hyperthyroidism and ophthalmopathy. For the study at large: Sampling of peripheral blood happened at initial diagnosis, prior to any treatment. Whole-study results and caveats: In the blood, most expanded thyroid clonotypes above 0.001 appeared as well.

Investigators excluded patients with uncontrolled infection, other autoimmune disease, pregnancy or lactation. Amplification targeted TCR beta CDR3 regions from RNA transcripts. The HTBI primer set drove a first-round RT-PCR of the TCR CDR3. TCRdb reanalysed the multiplex PCR reads using MiXCR and keeps one entry per CDR3 protein. The sample gives roughly 650,000 distinct CDR3 sequences, 16% of which show up once; around 3.3% is in the top ten. As to this clonotype: The antigen is unknown.

Germline V lookup: CDR1 ENHRY, CDR2 SYGVKD. The length of the CDR3 is 12 residues. After removal of 10 bases from V and 6 bases from J, the junction contained 7 bases not matched to a gene. Sequenced: blood. The receptor comes from a woman between 35 and 50 years old with Graves' ophthalmopathy. V is TRBV10-3 and J is TRBJ1-1; 8 bases are shared with TRBD1. For the CDR3, the DNA is TGTGCCACCGGGGGACAGGTGGCTGAAGCTTTCTTT. Its protein is CATGGQVAEAFF.